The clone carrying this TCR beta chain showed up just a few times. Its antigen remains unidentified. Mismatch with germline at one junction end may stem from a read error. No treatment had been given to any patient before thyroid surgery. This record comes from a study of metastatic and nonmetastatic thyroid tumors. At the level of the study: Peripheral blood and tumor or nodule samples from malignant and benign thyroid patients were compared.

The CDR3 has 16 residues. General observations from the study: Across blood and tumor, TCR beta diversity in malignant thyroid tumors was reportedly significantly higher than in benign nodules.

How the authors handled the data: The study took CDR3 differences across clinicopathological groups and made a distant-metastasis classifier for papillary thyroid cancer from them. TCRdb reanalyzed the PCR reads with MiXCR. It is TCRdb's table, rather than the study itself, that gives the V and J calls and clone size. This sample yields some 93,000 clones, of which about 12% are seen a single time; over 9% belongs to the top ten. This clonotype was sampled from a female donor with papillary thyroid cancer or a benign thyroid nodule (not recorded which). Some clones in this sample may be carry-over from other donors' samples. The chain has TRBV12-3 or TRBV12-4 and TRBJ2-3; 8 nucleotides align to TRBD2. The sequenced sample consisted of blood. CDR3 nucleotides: TGTGCCCGCAGCCTACTAATAGGACTAGCCGGAGATACGCAGTATTTT. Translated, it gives CARSLLIGLAGDTQYF.